These 15 T cell receptor beta chains were sequenced from one sample in a study of T cell changes during pregnancy in multiple sclerosis. Produced via immunoSEQ multiplex PCR; TCRdb's table is partial and in-frame only. The sample records about 42,000 clones, about 87% being singletons. The sample was CD4+ T cells from peripheral blood mononuclear cells, taken in the second trimester of pregnancy. The receptors come from a female donor with multiple sclerosis, enrolled in a pregnancy study.

In this sample, this clone turned up a few times. The genes are TRBV27 and TRBJ2-7; 7 nucleotides match TRBD1. Germline V gives CDR1 MNHEY, CDR2 SMNVEV (reference sequence). The CDR3 is 15 amino acids. V was clipped by 5 bases and J by 4 bases; unmatched bases: 11. Here the CDR3 DNA reads TGTGCCAGCAGTCTACTCCCCACGACAGGGTACGAGCAGTACTTC. It translates to CASSLLPTTGYEQYF.

The chain couples TRBV7-9 to TRBJ1-2; no reliable D call. From germline, CDR1 is SEHNR and CDR2 FQNEAQ (reference sequence). Trimming took off 2 bases at V and 0 bases at J, with 7 bases between the two ends. This CDR3 is 14 amino acids long. The CDR3 region has the DNA TGTGCCAGCAGCTTAAGTACAGCTAACTATGGCTACACCTTC. This gives the protein CASSLSTANYGYTF. The full variable domain, rest sourced from reference TRBV7-9 and TRBJ1-2, is DTGVSQNPRHKITKRGQNVTFRCDPISEHNRLYWYRQTLGQGPEFLTYFQNEAQLEKSRLLSDRFSAERPKGSFSTLEIQRTEQGDSAMYLCASSLSTANYGYTFGSGTRLTVV.

The chain employs TRBV7-8 and TRBJ1-1; 7 bases align to TRBD1. V trimming: 5 bases; J trimming: 6 bases; junction bases outside the gene matches: 6. Germline V gene sequence: CDR1 SGHVS, CDR2 FQNEAQ. This CDR3 comprises 13 residues. The CDR3 region has the DNA TGTGCCAGCAGCGGAAGACAGGGACCTGAAGCTTTCTTT. Protein: CASSGRQGPEAFF. Variable domain in full (rest from reference TRBV7-8 and TRBJ1-1): GAGVSQSPRYKVAKRGQDVALRCDPISGHVSLFWYQQALGQGPEFLTYFQNEAQLDKSGLPSDRFFAERPEGSVSTLKIQRTQQEDSAVYLCASSGRQGPEAFFGQGTRLTVV.

V is TRBV7-2 and J is TRBJ1-2; D call uncertain. Germline values: CDR1 SGHTA, CDR2 FQGNSA. V was cut by 3 bases and J by 10 bases, with 15 bases left in between. CDR3 length: 13 residues. The CDR3 region has the DNA TGTGCCAGCAGCTTTTTATTTGAGGCGATCTACACCTTC. This codes for CASSFLFEAIYTF.

The chain combines TRBV5-1 with TRBJ2-7, with 9 bases that match TRBD1. Germline V gene data show CDR1 as SGHRS and CDR2 as YFSETQ. J lost 2 bases, V lost 1 base, and 4 bases had no gene match. CDR3 length equals 15 residues. The CDR3 DNA reads as TGCGCCAGCAGCTTGCAGGGACAGGGCCCCTACGAGCAGTACTTC. Its protein product is CASSLQGQGPYEQYF.

The CDR3 here is CASSTLAGGYNEQFF. CDR3 nucleotide sequence: TGTGCCAGCAGTACACTAGCGGGAGGGTACAATGAGCAGTTCTTC. The chain combines TRBV28 with TRBJ2-1; 13 bases map to TRBD2. This CDR3 comprises 15 residues. With 5 bases clipped from V and 4 bases from J, the junction kept 2 bases outside the gene matches. CDR1 MDHEN and CDR2 SYDVKM come from the germline V gene.

On this clone: Its ends do not fully match the called genes, so a read error is possible. The chain joins TRBV5-1 to TRBJ2-7, with 9 bases identical to TRBD1. The V gene's germline CDR1 is SGHRS and CDR2 YFSETQ. The CDR3 runs 14 residues. In nucleotides, the CDR3 is TGCGCCAGCAGCTTTGGGACAGGGTCCTCCGAGCAGTACTTC. Translating gives CASSFGTGSSEQYF.

The rearrangement joins TRBV28 to TRBJ2-3; weak D call: TRBD2 (5 bases). This CDR3 region has 16 residues. Germline V gives CDR1 MDHEN, CDR2 SYDVKM. Deletions cut 5 bases from V and 2 bases from J, with 17 bases between. This chain's CDR3 is CASSPTRILTTDTQYF. The CDR3 region has the DNA TGTGCCAGCAGTCCTACTAGGATACTAACCACAGATACGCAGTATTTT. The entire variable domain, with the rest obtained from reference TRBV28 and TRBJ2-3, is as follows: DVKVTQSSRYLVKRTGEKVFLECVQDMDHENMFWYRQDPGLGLRLIYFSYDVKMKEKGDIPEGYSVSREKKERFSLILESASTNQTSMYLCASSPTRILTTDTQYFGPGTRLTVL.

This clone was seen more than once but under ten times. V and J are TRBV6-5 and TRBJ1-1; D remains ambiguous. V was shortened by 0 bases and J by 0 bases, with 5 bases between the two germline ends. The CDR3 has 14 amino acids. Germline V gene lookup returns CDR1 MNHEY and CDR2 SVGAGI. In nucleotides, the CDR3 is TGTGCCAGCAGTTACTCGGGCATGAACACTGAAGCTTTCTTT. Amino acids: CASSYSGMNTEAFF.

J is TRBJ1-5 and V is TRBV6-1; no reliable D call. Germline CDR1 and CDR2: MNHNS and SASEGT. V was trimmed by 6 bases and J by 0 bases, leaving 6 bases between them. The CDR3 sequence is 13 residues long. CDR3 residues: CASRAVSNQPQHF. DNA for the CDR3: TGTGCCAGCAGGGCTGTTAGCAATCAGCCCCAGCATTTT.

J is TRBJ2-3 and V is TRBV9, with 8 nucleotides matching TRBD1. CDR1 and CDR2 from the germline V gene are SGDLS and YYNGEE. With V trimmed by 3 bases and J by 4 bases, 7 bases remained unmatched. This CDR3 has 15 residues. The CDR3 loop reads CASSAVDRGADTQYF. Here the CDR3 DNA reads TGTGCCAGCAGCGCCGTAGACAGGGGTGCAGATACGCAGTATTTT.

Worth noting for this clone: An end of the junction does not agree with germline; a read error may underlie this. This specimen includes other DNA sequences encoding the same CDR3. The V gene is TRBV4-1, the J gene TRBJ2-1; TRBD2 is a possible D gene (7 bases). The CDR3 totals 19 residues. Looked up from germline, CDR1 is MGHRA and CDR2 is YSYEKL. CDR3 DNA sequence: TGCGCCAACAGCCAAGATTGGGGGGCCCCGGGGGGACCCTACAATGAGCAGTTCTTC. Amino acids: CANSQDWGAPGGPYNEQFF.

The chain joins TRBV5-1 to TRBJ1-2, with D perhaps matching TRBD1 (6 bases). Per germline, CDR1 SGHRS and CDR2 YFSETQ. The CDR3 length is 14 residues. Between the trimmed V and J ends, which lost 0 bases and 7 bases, there was a span of 13 bases. The CDR3 protein is CASSLDRESIGYTF. In DNA, the CDR3 is TGCGCCAGCAGCTTGGACAGGGAGTCGATTGGCTACACCTTC.

The gene calls are TRBV30 and TRBJ2-1; TRBD2 matches 7 bases. The CDR3 contains 17 residues. Per the germline V gene, CDR1 is GTSNPN and CDR2 is SVGIG (reference sequence). V was clipped by 0 bases and J by 6 bases; unmatched bases: 14. Here the CDR3 reads CAWSVTFGAPGGNEQFF. The CDR3 bases are TGTGCCTGGAGTGTAACCTTCGGCGCCCCGGGGGGCAATGAGCAGTTCTTC.

This chain connects TRBV11-3 to TRBJ2-1; 13 nucleotides match TRBD2. V shed 5 bases, J shed 1 base, and the junction held 8 bases outside the gene matches. The CDR3 covers 18 residues. CDR1 and CDR2 from the germline V gene are SGHNT and YENEEA. The CDR3 loop is CASSPRTSGSYSYNEQFF. CDR3 coding DNA: TGTGCCAGCAGCCCGCGGACTAGCGGGAGCTATTCCTACAATGAGCAGTTCTTC.